The clone carrying this TCR beta chain was seen a handful of times. J gave up 1 base and V 3 bases, and 8 bases lay outside the gene matches. In germline, CDR1 is KGHDR, CDR2 SFDVKD. This CDR3 has 17 amino acids. The data were taken from a study of blood T cell repertoires in COVID-19. Produced via immunoSEQ multiplex PCR; TCRdb's table is partial and in-frame only. The table has about 170,000 clones, approximately 82% seen once. Participants came from fewer than 25 US areas, aged about 18 to 90 years. Two negative PCRs, clearance, or symptom resolution had been documented for recovered Cohort 3 donors.

The receptor was derived from a woman aged 45-59 years who had recovered from COVID-19. The chain carries TRBV24-1 and TRBJ1-5, with 7 bases aligning to TRBD1. Sequencing used PBMCs or T cells enriched from blood (not recorded which). CDR3 coding DNA: TGTGCCACCAGTGATCCGCGACAGGGCGGGAGCAATCAGCCCCAGCATTTT. It codes for CATSDPRQGGSNQPQHF.